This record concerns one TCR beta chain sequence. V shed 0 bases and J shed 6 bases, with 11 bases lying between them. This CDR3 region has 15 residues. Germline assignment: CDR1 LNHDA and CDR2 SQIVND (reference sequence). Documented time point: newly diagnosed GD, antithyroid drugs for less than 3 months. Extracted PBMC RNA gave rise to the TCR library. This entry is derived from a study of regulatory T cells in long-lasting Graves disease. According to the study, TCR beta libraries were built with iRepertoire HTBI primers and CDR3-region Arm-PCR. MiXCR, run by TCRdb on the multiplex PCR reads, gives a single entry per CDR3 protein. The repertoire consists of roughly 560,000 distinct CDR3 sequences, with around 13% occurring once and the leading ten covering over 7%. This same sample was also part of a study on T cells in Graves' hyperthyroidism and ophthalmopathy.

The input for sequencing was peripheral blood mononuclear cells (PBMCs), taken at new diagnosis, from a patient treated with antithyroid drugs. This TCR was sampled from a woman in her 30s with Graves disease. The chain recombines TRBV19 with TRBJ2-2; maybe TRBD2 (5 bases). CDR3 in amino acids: CASSIEEAASGELFF. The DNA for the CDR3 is TGTGCCAGTAGTATAGAGGAGGCGGCTTCCGGGGAGCTGTTTTTT.